Below, one TCR beta chain is given with its context. Its antigen is currently unknown. Healthy bone marrow donors made up the donor group. The data are from a study of cytomegalovirus exposure and HLA in healthy donors. Findings of the study overall: A later analysis found common viral pathogens apparently linked to several of the most significant clusters. Analysis was carried out at a later point, and it linked a missense DCLRE1C variant to TCR beta V- and J-gene trimming.

Both 60 Vbeta primers and 13 Jbeta primers went into the PCR. Libraries were prepared by immunoSEQ multiplex PCR; TCRdb keeps only in-frame clonotypes and omits some of them. The sample lists around 140,000 clones; 75% to 90% were seen once. The sequencing sample was made of PBMCs. The source is a woman under 40 in good health and CMV-seronegative.

The CDR3 sequence: CASSLGLAGSYEQYF. CDR3 nucleotides: TGCGCCAGCAGCCTGGGACTAGCGGGCTCCTACGAGCAGTACTTC. This chain joins TRBV4-1 and TRBJ2-7; the match to TRBD2 covers 12 bases. Germline V gene data show CDR1 as MGHRA and CDR2 as YSYEKL. CDR3 length equals 15 residues. Trimming removed 4 bases from V and 0 bases from J; junction bases left unmatched: 1.